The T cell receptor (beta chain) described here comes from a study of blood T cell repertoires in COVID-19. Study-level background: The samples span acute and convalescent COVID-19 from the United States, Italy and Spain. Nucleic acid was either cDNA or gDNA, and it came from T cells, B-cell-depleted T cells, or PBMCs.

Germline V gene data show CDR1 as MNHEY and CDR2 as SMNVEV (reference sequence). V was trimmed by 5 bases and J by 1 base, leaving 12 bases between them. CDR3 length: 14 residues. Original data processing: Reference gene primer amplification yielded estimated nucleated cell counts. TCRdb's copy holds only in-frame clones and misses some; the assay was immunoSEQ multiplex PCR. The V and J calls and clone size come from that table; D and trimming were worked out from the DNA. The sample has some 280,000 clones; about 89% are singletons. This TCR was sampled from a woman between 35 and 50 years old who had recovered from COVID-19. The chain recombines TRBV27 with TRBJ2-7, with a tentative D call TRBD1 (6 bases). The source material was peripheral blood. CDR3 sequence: CASSPTGQSYEQYF. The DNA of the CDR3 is TGTGCCAGCAGTCCCACCGGACAGTCCTACGAGCAGTACTTC.